Reported below is one T cell receptor beta chain. A junction boundary mismatches the germline segment, possibly from a read error. The data were obtained in a study of metastatic and nonmetastatic thyroid tumors. The wider study: It was across blood and tumor or nodule tissue from malignant and benign thyroid patients that repertoires were compared.

None of the patients had undergone any treatment ahead of thyroid surgery. Germline V lookup: CDR1 SGDLS, CDR2 YYNGEE. This CDR3 has 13 residues. In the original analysis: Clinicopathological groups supplied CDR3 differences that were used to build a distant-metastasis classifier for papillary thyroid cancer. MiXCR was used by TCRdb to re-call the PCR reads. These V and J calls derive from TCRdb rather than the authors' analysis. The sample holds 20,000 or so clones, 16% seen once. The receptor's source is a female donor with papillary thyroid cancer or a benign thyroid nodule (not recorded which). Some clones in this sample may be carry-over from other donors' samples. This chain links TRBV9 with TRBJ1-2, with D uncertain. Input material: tumor tissue. The CDR3 bases are TGTGCCAGCATCGTAGACCAAAGAGGTAGCTACACCTTC. Its translation is CASIVDQRGSYTF. Variable domain in full (rest from reference TRBV9 and TRBJ1-2): DSGVTQTPKHLITATGQRVTLRCSPRSGDLSVYWYQQSLDQGLQFLIQYYNGEERAKGNILERFSAQQFPDLHSELNLSSLELGDSALYFCASIVDQRGSYTFGSGTRLTVV.